This T cell receptor beta chain was profiled in a study of cytomegalovirus exposure and HLA in healthy donors. The study's findings and limits: In a later analysis, HLA-associated TCR beta chains were more clonally expanded than equally common others. In a later analysis, V- and J-gene trimming of beta chains associated with a DCLRE1C missense variant, replicated independently. Most CMV-associated TCR beta chains were later found to appear HLA-restricted.

The V and J ends lost 8 bases and 6 bases respectively, with 20 bases between them. This CDR3 is built from 14 residues. Per germline, CDR1 SNHLY and CDR2 FYNNEI. The study ran its PCR with 60 Vbeta and 13 Jbeta primers. Generated by immunoSEQ multiplex PCR, the TCRdb table keeps only in-frame clones and is missing some. Here the sample spans around 150,000 clones, 80% being singletons. Despite likely unrecorded immune exposures, the donors were nominally healthy at the time of sampling. As to this clone: Its antigen remains unidentified.

The chain employs TRBV2 and TRBJ2-7; a weak D match, TRBD1 (5 bases). Sequencing input: PBMCs. The receptor was derived from a male donor in good health and CMV-seronegative. The chain's CDR3 is CASDREHLGVEQYF. CDR3 DNA: TGTGCCAGCGATCGTGAACACCTAGGGGTCGAGCAGTACTTC.